Detailed here is one T cell receptor (beta chain). The target antigen is unknown. The data were taken from a study of monozygotic twins with inflammatory bowel disease. Study findings and constraints: It was observed that concordant and discordant twins did not differ in repertoire similarity, possibly given limited power. Especially where disease activity was present, IBD patients had fewer clonotypes in common with others than healthy twins did.

A template switching step added UMIs, each with a 6-nucleotide sample barcode. Following a re-call of the 5' RACE reads, TCRdb has one entry per CDR3 protein and lacks DNA. The sample has around 370,000 distinct CDR3 sequences; the top ten hold around 2.6%. Donors each gave around 2.3 ml of blood. The CDR3 runs to 16 residues. Germline V CDR1 and CDR2: LGHDT, YNNKEL (reference sequence). The J gene is TRBJ2-1, the V gene TRBV3-1; with no DNA, the TCRdb D assignment of TRBD2 cannot be verified. The receptor was derived from a human donor with ulcerative colitis or Crohn's disease, or a healthy co-twin of an affected twin (not recorded which). The sequenced sample was blood. The CDR3 loop reads CASSQPGLGMGYEQFF.